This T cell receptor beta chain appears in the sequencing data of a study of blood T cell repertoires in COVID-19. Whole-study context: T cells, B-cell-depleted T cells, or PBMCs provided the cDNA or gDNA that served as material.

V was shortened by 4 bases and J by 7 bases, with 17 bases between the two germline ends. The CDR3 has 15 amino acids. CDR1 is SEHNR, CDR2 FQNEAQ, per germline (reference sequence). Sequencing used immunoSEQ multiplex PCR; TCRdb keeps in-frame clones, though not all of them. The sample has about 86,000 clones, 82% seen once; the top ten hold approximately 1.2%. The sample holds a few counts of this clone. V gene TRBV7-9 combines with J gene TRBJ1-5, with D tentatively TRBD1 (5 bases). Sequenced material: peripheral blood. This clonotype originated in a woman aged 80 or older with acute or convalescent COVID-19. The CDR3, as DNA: TGTGCCAGCAGCTCCTCCAGCGGGACGGGGCAGCCCCAGCATTTT. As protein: CASSSSSGTGQPQHF.